The 8 T cell receptor beta chains below come from one sample, sequenced in a study of T cells in localized non-small cell lung cancer. Sequencing was performed with immunoSEQ multiplex PCR; in TCRdb, only in-frame clones are kept and a portion is missing. Altogether approximately 60,000 clones are present, roughly 88% being singletons, with the ten largest covering approximately 2%. The sample in question was peripheral blood, obtained before any cancer treatment. These receptors originate from a woman aged 35 to 70 with stage I lung adenocarcinoma.

V is TRBV4-2 and J is TRBJ2-6; D remains unclear. Germline V gene data show CDR1 as LGHNA and CDR2 as YNFKEQ. The V and J ends lost 2 bases and 1 base respectively, with 9 bases between them. This CDR3 has 16 residues. This CDR3 reads CASSQLWMSGANVLTF. CDR3 bases: TGTGCCAGCAGCCAATTATGGATGTCTGGGGCCAACGTCCTGACTTTC.

The V gene is TRBV6-5, the J gene TRBJ1-2; D perhaps matches TRBD1 (6 bases). Trimming took off 6 bases at V and 7 bases at J, with 15 bases between the two ends. The CDR3 runs to 13 residues. CDR1 is MNHEY, CDR2 SVGAGI, per germline. CDR3 DNA: TGTGCCAGCAGCTACGGCAGGGGCAGTGGCTACACCTTC. Protein: CASSYGRGSGYTF.

The chain recombines TRBV28 with TRBJ2-7; 7 bases match TRBD1. Per germline, CDR1 MDHEN and CDR2 SYDVKM. The CDR3 length is 14 residues. V gave up 10 bases and J gave up 0 bases; unmatched junction bases: 9. This chain's CDR3 is CAKKDRYGSYEQYF. The CDR3 bases are TGTGCCAAAAAGGACAGGTACGGCTCCTACGAGCAGTACTTC.

This rearrangement joins TRBV5-1 to TRBJ2-6; the D gene is possibly TRBD2 (5 bases). V dropped 0 bases and J dropped 2 bases, with 9 bases sitting between them. Germline CDR1 is SGHRS and CDR2 is YFSETQ. The CDR3 has 16 residues. The CDR3 region has the DNA TGCGCCAGCAGCTTGGAGCGGCTCACTGGGGCCAACGTCCTGACTTTC. As protein: CASSLERLTGANVLTF. Variable domain in full (rest from reference TRBV5-1 and TRBJ2-6): KAGVTQTPRYLIKTRGQQVTLSCSPISGHRSVSWYQQTPGQGLQFLFEYFSETQRNKGNFPGRFSGRQFSNSRSEMNVSTLELGDSALYLCASSLERLTGANVLTFGAGSRLTVL.

The chain couples TRBV7-2 to TRBJ1-1, with D unresolved. V was shortened by 5 bases and J by 7 bases, with 14 bases between the two germline ends. Germline values: CDR1 SGHTA, CDR2 FQGNSA. The CDR3 extends over 13 amino acids. As DNA, the CDR3 is TGTGCCAGCAGCCCCCGTGGTCTATTTGAAGCTTTCTTT. The encoded protein is CASSPRGLFEAFF.

This chain connects TRBV19 to TRBJ1-1, with D possibly being TRBD1 (5 bases). This CDR3 is built from 15 residues. Germline CDR1 is LNHDA and CDR2 is SQIVND (reference sequence). Trimming removed 3 bases from V and 1 base from J, with 12 bases in between. Written as DNA, the CDR3 is TGTGCCAGTAGTATTTACAGGAGCGGGAACACTGAAGCTTTCTTT. Residues: CASSIYRSGNTEAFF.

The rearrangement uses TRBV10-3 and TRBJ1-2; 9 bases are a match to TRBD1. CDR3 length equals 11 residues. Germline V gene data show CDR1 as ENHRY and CDR2 as SYGVKD. V trimming: 6 bases; J trimming: 8 bases; junction bases outside the gene matches: 1. CDR3 residues: CAISTGGGYTF. The CDR3 DNA reads as TGTGCCATCAGCACAGGGGGCGGCTACACCTTC.

V usage is TRBV6-4 and J usage is TRBJ2-6, with 8 bases lining up with TRBD1. The CDR3 covers 18 residues. The V segment lost 0 bases and the J segment 2 bases; nucleotides outside the gene matches: 6. Germline V gives CDR1 MRHNA, CDR2 SNTAGT. DNA for the CDR3: TGTGCCAGCAGTGACTCGGGGACAGGAAGGACTGGGGCCAACGTCCTGACTTTC. Protein sequence: CASSDSGTGRTGANVLTF.